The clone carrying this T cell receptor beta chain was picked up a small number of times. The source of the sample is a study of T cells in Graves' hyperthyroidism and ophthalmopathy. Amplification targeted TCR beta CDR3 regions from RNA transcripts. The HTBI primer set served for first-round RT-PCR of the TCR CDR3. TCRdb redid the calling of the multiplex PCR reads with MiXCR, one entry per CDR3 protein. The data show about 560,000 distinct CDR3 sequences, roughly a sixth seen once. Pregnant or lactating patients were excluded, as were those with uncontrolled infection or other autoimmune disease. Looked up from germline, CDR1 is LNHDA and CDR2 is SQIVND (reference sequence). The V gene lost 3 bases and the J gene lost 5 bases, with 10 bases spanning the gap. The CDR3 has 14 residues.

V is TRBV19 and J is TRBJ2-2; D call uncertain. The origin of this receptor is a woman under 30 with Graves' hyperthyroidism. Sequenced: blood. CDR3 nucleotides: TGTGCCAGTAGTATCCAGCCGCGAACCGGGGAGCTGTTTTTT. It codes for CASSIQPRTGELFF.